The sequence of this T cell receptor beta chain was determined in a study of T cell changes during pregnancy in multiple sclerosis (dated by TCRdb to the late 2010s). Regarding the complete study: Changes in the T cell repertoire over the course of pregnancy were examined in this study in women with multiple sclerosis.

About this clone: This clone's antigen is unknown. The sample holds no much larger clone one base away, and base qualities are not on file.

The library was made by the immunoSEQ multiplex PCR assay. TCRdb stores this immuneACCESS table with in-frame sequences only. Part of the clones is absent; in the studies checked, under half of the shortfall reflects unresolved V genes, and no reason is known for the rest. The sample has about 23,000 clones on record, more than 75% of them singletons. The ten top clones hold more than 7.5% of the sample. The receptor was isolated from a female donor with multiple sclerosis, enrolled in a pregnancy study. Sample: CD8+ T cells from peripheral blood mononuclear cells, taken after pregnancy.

In nucleotide form, the sequence is TGTGCCAGCAGCACCCCGACAGGTCCTAGTGAGCAGTTCTTC. Protein translation: CASSTPTGPSEQFF. The chain is encoded by TRBV13 joined to TRBJ2-1; a weak D assignment points to TRBD1 (6 bases agree). Measured from the cysteine to the phenylalanine, the CDR3 is 14 residues long. Only the CDR3 portion is preserved as DNA: 42 bases, with reading frame beginning at the first base. The germline ends are 17 bases apart after V is trimmed by 5 bases and J by 9 bases. In the germline V gene (reference sequence), CDR1 corresponds to PRHDT and CDR2 to FYEKMQ.